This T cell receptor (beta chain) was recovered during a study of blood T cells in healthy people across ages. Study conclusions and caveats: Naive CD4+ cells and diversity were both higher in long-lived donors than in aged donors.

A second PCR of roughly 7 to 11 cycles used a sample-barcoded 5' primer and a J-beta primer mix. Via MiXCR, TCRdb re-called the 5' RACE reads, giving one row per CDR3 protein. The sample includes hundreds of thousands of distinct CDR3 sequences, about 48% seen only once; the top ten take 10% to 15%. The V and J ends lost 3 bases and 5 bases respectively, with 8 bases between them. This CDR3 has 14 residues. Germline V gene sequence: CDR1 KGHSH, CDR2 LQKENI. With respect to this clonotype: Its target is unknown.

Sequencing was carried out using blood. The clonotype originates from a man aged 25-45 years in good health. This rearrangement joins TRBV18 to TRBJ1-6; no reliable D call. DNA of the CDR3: TGTGCCAGCTCACCGCGGGCCGATAATTCACCCCTCCACTTT. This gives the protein CASSPRADNSPLHF. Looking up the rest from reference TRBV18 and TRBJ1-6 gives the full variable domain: NAGVMQNPRHLVRRRGQEARLRCSPMKGHSHVYWYRQLPEEGLKFMVYLQKENIIDESGMPKERFSAEFPKEGPSILRIQQVVRGDSAAYFCASSPRADNSPLHFGNGTRLTVT.